This T cell receptor (beta chain) was found in a study of blood T cell repertoires in COVID-19. Study-wide context: Some COVID-19 samples were acute and others convalescent; all came from the United States, Italy and Spain. T cells, B-cell-depleted T cells, or PBMCs provided the cDNA or gDNA that served as material.

The V segment lost 5 bases and the J segment 1 base; nucleotides outside the gene matches: 9. The CDR3 sequence is 17 residues long. The V gene's germline CDR1 is SGHTA and CDR2 FQGNSA. TCRdb keeps only in-frame clones here, not all; method: immunoSEQ multiplex PCR. Seen here are approximately 340,000 clones, more than 70% observed once, and the top ten hold approximately 3.1%. This clone was counted a few times. This clonotype was sampled from a young man with active or convalescent COVID-19. The sample comprised peripheral blood. The genes are TRBV7-2 and TRBJ1-3; 9 bases are shared with TRBD1. The CDR3 spells CASSLPTGGASGNTIYF. CDR3 sequence (DNA): TGTGCCAGCAGCCTACCGACAGGGGGTGCGTCTGGAAACACCATATATTTT.